This T cell receptor beta chain derives from a study of blood T cells in healthy people across ages. Study-level points and caveats: Across the age range, TCR beta diversity per million T cells fell in a roughly linear way.

Concerning this clonotype itself: Its specificity is not known.

Using a J-beta primer mix together with a sample-barcoded 5' primer, a second PCR was run for about 6 to 11 cycles. TCRdb passed the 5' RACE reads through MiXCR, listing each CDR3 protein once. The sample holds 600,000 to 800,000 distinct CDR3 sequences; more than 20% are singletons and the top ten take 3.6%. The source is a man aged 70 or older in good health. Specimen: blood.

The CDR3 is CASSPGQTKETQYF. CDR3 coding DNA: TGCGCCAGCAGTCCGGGACAGACTAAAGAGACCCAGTACTTC. This rearrangement joins TRBV5-1 to TRBJ2-5; 7 nucleotides line up with TRBD1. This CDR3 spans 14 amino acids. Germline V lookup: CDR1 SGHRS, CDR2 YFSETQ. With V trimmed by 5 bases and J by 3 bases, 7 bases remained unmatched.